Sequencing of this T cell receptor beta chain was carried out in a study of cytomegalovirus exposure and HLA in healthy donors. Across the study: The platform used for the 120 or so validation repertoires matched that of the roughly 630 first-cohort repertoires, a later analysis reported. Study-wide findings and caveats: High specificity and sensitivity for cytomegalovirus status were reported for the classifier.

The data were produced by immunoSEQ multiplex PCR, yet TCRdb's version contains in-frame clones alone and is incomplete. Of tens of thousands of clones in the sample, 95% were seen once. CDR3 length: 17 amino acids. J lost 1 base, V lost 2 bases, and 8 bases had no gene match. Germline V gene data show CDR1 as KGHSH and CDR2 as LQKENI. Donors came from a validation cohort of over 100 subjects, distinct from the first 666-subject cohort. Of note for this clone: Its antigen is unidentified.

The sequenced sample was PBMCs. V gene TRBV18 combines with J gene TRBJ2-3; 8 nucleotides match TRBD2. The TCR originated in a woman in her late teens or twenties in good health and CMV-seropositive. The CDR3 region is CASSPVIAGLGTDTQYF. In nucleotides, the CDR3 is TGTGCCAGCTCACCAGTAATAGCGGGACTTGGCACAGATACGCAGTATTTT.